This T cell receptor beta chain was identified in a study of CD8 T cells in ankylosing spondylitis. Study-level findings and limits: Within ankylosing spondylitis blood, a TCR beta motif made up of several highly homologous variants appeared to be characteristic. Matched synovial fluid from ankylosing spondylitis patients was reported to be enriched for disease-linked clones.

For this clonotype: Its target is unknown.

Researchers built TCR beta libraries using quantitative 5'-RACE with molecular barcodes. Via MiXCR, TCRdb re-called the 5' RACE reads, giving one row per CDR3 protein. The repertoire holds hundreds of thousands of distinct CDR3 sequences, with roughly a quarter as singletons. V gave up 6 bases and J gave up 4 bases; unmatched junction bases: 7. Germline CDR1 reads SGHDN; CDR2 reads FVKESK. This CDR3 has 14 amino acids. J is TRBJ2-5 and V is TRBV14; 8 bases are shared with TRBD2. This TCR was sampled from a male donor with ankylosing spondylitis. The specimen sequenced was blood, either unsorted or a sorted T cell fraction (not recorded which). The CDR3 DNA follows: TGTGCCAGCAGTCCGGAGAGCGGGAGAGAGACCCAGTACTTC. Translation: CASSPESGRETQYF.